These 2 T cell receptor beta chains came from one sample sequenced in a study of shared clonotypes between healthy human individuals. Profiled with immunoSEQ multiplex PCR; TCRdb holds only in-frame clones, not every one. The table shows millions of clones, with over 90% occurring only once. The material sequenced was naive CD4+ T cells from PBMCs. The subset here: CD45RA+ positively selected. The receptor source for this set is a man between 18 and 35 years old in good health. Some clones in this sample may be carry-over from other donors' samples.

The chain recombines TRBV5-1 with TRBJ2-5; tentative D call: TRBD1 (5 bases). CDR1 is SGHRS and CDR2 is YFSETQ in the germline V gene. The CDR3 is made up of 15 amino acids. Trimming took 0 bases from V and 6 from J, leaving 15 bases between them. CDR3 DNA sequence: TGCGCCAGCAGCTTGGACGACCCCAAGGGGCAGACCCAGTACTTC. This codes for CASSLDDPKGQTQYF.

This sequence joins TRBV11-2 and TRBJ2-7; 8 nucleotides match TRBD2. The V segment lost 0 bases and the J segment 3 bases; nucleotides outside the gene matches: 10. The CDR3 runs 17 residues. Germline CDR1 is SGHAT and CDR2 is FQNNGV. The DNA of the CDR3 is TGTGCCAGCAGCTTAGATCGGAAGCGGGGGCTGATCTACGAGCAGTACTTC. Its protein is CASSLDRKRGLIYEQYF.